A selection of T cell receptor beta chains follows, all from one sample in a study of low-dose radiotherapy and immunotherapy resistance in tumors. MiXCR, run by TCRdb on the reads, gives a single entry per CDR3 protein. The sample holds tens of thousands of distinct CDR3 sequences, about 18% seen once. Sequencing used PBMCs, obtained before treatment. The receptors come from a male donor with prostate cancer. CDR3s include the opening cysteine and the closing phenylalanine or tryptophan. A D gene is named only where the DNA matches it firmly. Some rows have no size entry. The others give once, few or many, or a class for an expanded clone.

>many|TRBJ2-5|TRBV6-1|-
CASSVLWRETQYF
TGTGCCAGCAGTGTCTTGTGGCGGGAGACCCAGTACTTC
>many|TRBJ2-5|TRBV14|-
CASSQDSSNGRTQYF
TGTGCCAGCAGCCAAGATTCTAGCAACGGGAGAACCCAGTACTTC
>many|TRBJ2-5|TRBV3-1|-
CASSLPGQTETQYF
TGTGCCAGCAGCCTCCCGGGACAAACGGAGACCCAGTACTTC
>many|TRBJ1-1|TRBV29-1|TRBD1
CSGGQMNTEAFF
TGCAGCGGGGGACAGATGAACACTGAAGCTTTCTTT
>many|TRBJ2-7|TRBV12-3/TRBV12-4|TRBD2
CASSWVSGVYEQYF
TGTGCCAGCAGTTGGGTTAGCGGGGTGTACGAGCAGTACTTC
>-|TRBJ1-6|TRBV28|-
CASRKTYNSPLHF
TGTGCCAGCCGAAAAACCTATAATTCACCCCTCCACTTT
>many|TRBJ1-1|TRBV20-1|TRBD1
CSAPSTGDTEAFF
TGCAGTGCCCCTTCAACAGGGGATACTGAAGCTTTCTTT
>-|TRBJ2-5|TRBV21-1|-
CASSKFKYGGSRQETQYF
TGTGCCAGCAGCAAATTTAAGTATGGGGGCTCGAGACAAGAGACCCAGTACTTC
>many|TRBJ2-1|TRBV27|-
CASSLSGDFANEQFF
TGTGCCAGCAGTTTATCAGGGGATTTTGCCAATGAGCAGTTCTTC
>few|TRBJ1-4|TRBV20-1|-
CSASRSGEDEKLFF
TGCAGTGCTAGTCGTTCGGGGGAGGATGAAAAACTGTTTTTT
>many|TRBJ2-1|TRBV10-2|-
CASNEQFF
TGCGCCAGCAATGAGCAGTTCTTC
>many|TRBJ2-2|TRBV7-6|-
CASSLEPTPRSGELFF
TGTGCCAGCAGCTTAGAGCCTACCCCACGCTCCGGGGAGCTGTTTTTT
>many|TRBJ2-5|TRBV6-1|TRBD1
CASSPTGSQETQYF
TGTGCCAGCAGTCCGACAGGGAGCCAAGAGACCCAGTACTTC
>many|TRBJ2-7|TRBV30|-
CALRPTAPSSYEQYF
TGTGCCCTACGGCCGACCGCCCCGAGCTCCTACGAGCAGTACTTC
>many|TRBJ2-4|TRBV19|TRBD1
CASSRGQGGAIQYF
TGTGCCAGTAGTAGGGGACAGGGAGGGGCCATTCAGTACTTC
>-|TRBJ2-5|TRBV7-2|TRBD2
CASSSPAAGTQETQYF
TGTGCCAGCAGCTCCCCAGCAGCGGGGACCCAAGAGACCCAGTACTTC
>many|TRBJ1-2|TRBV20-1|-
CSAPKQDGYYGYTF
TGCAGTGCGCCGAAACAGGACGGATACTATGGCTACACCTTC
>many|TRBJ1-4|TRBV10-1|-
CASSESSGQNEKLFF
TGCGCCAGCAGTGAGTCTTCCGGACAGAATGAAAAACTGTTTTTT